This paragraph covers one T cell receptor (beta chain) sequence. Its antigen has not been determined. Within one base of it there is no much larger clone, and no base qualities were kept. This sample is drawn from a study of early T cells in non-severe SARS-CoV-2 infection (dated by TCRdb to about 2021). About the study as a whole: TCR sequencing used bulk RNA from unsorted whole blood, so alpha and beta chains could not be paired. The investigation overall reported the following: VDJdb matching was skewed toward anti-spike CD8 responses and likely underestimated virus-specific expansions by missing private and CD4 specificities.

This was a case-control study nested in a cohort of healthcare workers in London, UK, who had nasopharyngeal swab PCR tests and blood samples taken every week. Between 23 and 31 March 2020, the week of the UK lockdown, healthcare workers were enrolled and then followed up weekly for as long as 16 weeks. Receptor libraries were prepared by 5' RACE. TCRdb names NextSeq 500 as the instrument used. The TCR library protocol attached unique molecular identifiers to individual cDNA molecules to correct for sequencing error and PCR bias. TCR alpha and beta chains were both sequenced, and the abundances of alpha and beta sequences in each sample were closely correlated with each other. The paper's processing steps were these. Decombinator V4 was used to perform V gene, J gene and CDR3 annotation of TCR sequences. TCRs were defined as expanded if a significant change between any two time points was detected under a Poisson model with p below 0.0001. Abundances of TCRs were expressed as counts per million after normalisation to the total number of TCRs sequenced in each sample. MAIT TCRs were defined by TRAV1-2 paired with TRAJ12, TRAJ20 or TRAJ33, and iNKT TCRs by TRAV10 paired with TRAJ18. VDJdb, accessed on 1 November 2021, was searched for TCRs annotated for CMV, EBV and SARS-CoV-2, and TCRs annotated for more than one antigen were excluded. TCRdb trimmed the raw reads at Q25, called clones with MiXCR and kept productive beta chains. Each record represents a unique CDR3 protein, reported with the most common genes and DNA among its rows. The V and J calls were not made by the authors but by TCRdb's processing. This sample comprises approximately 26,000 distinct CDR3 sequences, around 5.2% of them detected only once. The top ten hold approximately 2.4% of the sample.

Spanning cysteine to phenylalanine, the CDR3 consists of 15 amino acids. CDR3 DNA only is kept here, 45 bases in frame from base 1. V is shortened by 4 bases, J by 6 bases, and the region joining them spans 18 bases. In the germline V gene, CDR1 corresponds to SGHAT and CDR2 to FQNNGV. The TCR originated in an adult who was a healthcare worker with PCR-confirmed SARS-CoV-2 infection or an uninfected control (not recorded which). Sequenced input: whole blood. Here the chain combines TRBV11-2 and TRBJ2-5; the D gene is perhaps TRBD1 or TRBD2, as each covers 5 bases. The nucleotide sequence reads as follows: TGTGCCAGCAGCTCCCGGGACCCGATTAACAAGACCCAGTACTTC. It is translated as CASSSRDPINKTQYF.